A single sample is the source of the 9 T cell receptor beta chains below, sequenced in a study of beta chain features in type 1 diabetes. The investigators reverse transcribed all of the isolated RNA, so they sequenced expressed TCRB transcripts. The method was immunoSEQ multiplex PCR; TCRdb's version includes in-frame clones alone and lacks a portion of them. The table lists some 150,000 clones, roughly 11% of them singletons. The material sequenced was central memory CD4+ T cells from blood. The source of these receptors is a man younger than 35 in good health.

As concerns this clone: Other nucleotide sequences in the sample specify the same CDR3. CDR3 nucleotides: TGCAGCGTTGAGACTGGAGGGGGGTACGAGCAGTACTTC. Its protein is CSVETGGGYEQYF. The chain carries TRBV29-1 and TRBJ2-7, with D perhaps TRBD1 or TRBD2 (6 bases each). The V end was cut by 3 bases, the J end by 4 bases, with 13 bases between. The CDR3 has 13 amino acids. Per the germline V gene, CDR1 is SQVTM and CDR2 is ANQGSEA.

This clone was seen ten or more times. This chain uses TRBV2 with TRBJ1-5, with D uncertain. Germline assignment: CDR1 SNHLY and CDR2 FYNNEI. The CDR3 runs to 14 residues. The V and J ends lost 2 bases and 0 bases respectively, with 5 bases between them. CDR3 in DNA: TGTGCCAGCAGTGAACTCAGTAGCAATCAGCCCCAGCATTTT. Protein: CASSELSSNQPQHF.

This clone was seen ten or more times. V usage is TRBV14 and J usage is TRBJ2-4, with 7 bases matching TRBD1. The CDR3 spans 14 residues. V shed 0 bases and J 6 bases; nucleotides not matched to a gene: 2. Germline V CDR1 and CDR2: SGHDN, FVKESK. In DNA form, the CDR3 reads TGTGCCAGCAGCCAAGAGCAGGGGGTAAACATTCAGTACTTC. Translation: CASSQEQGVNIQYF.

A few counts support this clone. CDR3 loop: CASSLLSPDTQYF. The CDR3 bases are TGTGCCAGCAGTTTGCTGAGCCCAGATACGCAGTATTTT. The chain couples TRBV28 to TRBJ2-3; D not certain. The CDR3 covers 13 residues. Trimming took 3 bases from V and 4 from J, leaving 8 bases between them. Looked up from germline, CDR1 is MDHEN and CDR2 is SYDVKM.

This clone was picked up a small number of times. The sample holds other DNA sequences that translate to the same CDR3. The V and J genes are TRBV9 and TRBJ2-3; D uncertain. Trimming removed 0 bases from V and 6 bases from J, with 2 bases in between. The length of the CDR3 is 11 residues. Germline V gene data show CDR1 as SGDLS and CDR2 as YYNGEE. The CDR3 DNA sequence: TGTGCCAGCAGCGTAGGTGATACGCAGTATTTT. Translated: CASSVGDTQYF.

To note about this clone: A much larger clone differs from this one at a single base, so this may be a read error. The rearrangement links TRBV7-3 to TRBJ2-7, with D hard to call. V lost 5 bases and J lost 0, with 5 bases in between. CDR3 size: 12 residues. Germline V gene sequence: CDR1 SGHTA, CDR2 FQGTGA. In nucleotides, the CDR3 is TGTGCCAGCAGCCTTAGCTCCTACGAGCAGTACTTC. Translation gives CASSLSSYEQYF. Drawing the rest from reference TRBV7-3 and TRBJ2-7, the complete variable domain is GAGVSQTPSNKVTEKGKYVELRCDPISGHTALYWYRQSLGQGPEFLIYFQGTGAADDSGLPNDRFFAVRPEGSVSTLKIQRTERGDSAVYLCASSLSSYEQYFGPGTRLTVT.

This clone was observed a handful of times. V is TRBV28 and J is TRBJ1-5; no clear D gene. The V end was cut by 6 bases, the J end by 3 bases, with 9 bases between. The CDR3 runs 13 residues. Per germline, CDR1 MDHEN and CDR2 SYDVKM. The CDR3 here is CASSPLANQPQHF. The CDR3 region has the DNA TGTGCCAGCAGCCCTCTGGCCAATCAGCCCCAGCATTTT.

The sample holds a few counts of this clone. This chain's CDR3 is CASSFDRAYGYTF. CDR3 nucleotide sequence: TGTGCCAGCAGCTTCGACAGGGCCTATGGCTACACCTTC. The rearrangement links TRBV7-2 to TRBJ1-2; 7 bases are a match to TRBD1. V lost 3 bases to trimming and J lost 4 bases; unmatched junction nucleotides: 2. Germline V CDR1 and CDR2: SGHTA, FQGNSA. There are 13 residues in the CDR3.

At least ten counts were recorded for this clone. V is TRBV28 and J is TRBJ2-1; the D gene is possibly TRBD1 (6 bases). Per germline, CDR1 MDHEN and CDR2 SYDVKM. The CDR3 length is 15 residues. V shed 5 bases and J shed 2 bases, with 13 bases lying between them. CDR3 residues: CASSAPRGTYNEQFF. In DNA, the CDR3 is TGTGCCAGCAGTGCCCCCAGGGGCACCTACAATGAGCAGTTCTTC.